The 29 T cell receptor beta chains given below trace back to one sample, sequenced in a study of T cell responses to AZD1222 COVID-19 vaccine. Measured with immunoSEQ multiplex PCR; TCRdb has only the in-frame clones, and not every one. The data show some 150,000 clones, roughly 90% seen once. Material: peripheral blood, obtained 28 days after the second AZD1222 dose. Receptors originate from an adult who received the AZD1222 COVID-19 vaccine.

This clone appeared once. This chain joins TRBV12-3 or TRBV12-4 and TRBJ1-1, with 8 bases fitting TRBD1. The junction had 4 bases not matched to a gene; V was cut back by 6 bases and J by 4 bases. CDR3 length equals 13 residues. CDR3 protein: CASSRDRGTEAFF. In DNA form, the CDR3 reads TGTGCCAGCAGCCGCGACAGGGGCACTGAAGCTTTCTTT.

This chain joins TRBV18 and TRBJ1-2; weak D call: TRBD1 (5 bases). Germline loops: CDR1 KGHSH, CDR2 LQKENI. V was pared by 2 bases and J by 8 bases, with 12 bases between. The CDR3 sequence is 13 residues long. This CDR3 reads CASSPDDSRGYTF. The DNA of the CDR3 is TGTGCCAGCTCACCAGACGACAGTCGGGGCTACACCTTC.

The chain couples TRBV7-2 to TRBJ2-7; 9 bases align to TRBD2. The CDR3 runs 16 residues. Germline V gives CDR1 SGHTA, CDR2 FQGNSA. Losses at the gene ends were 0 bases for V and 7 bases for J; bases not matched to a gene: 10. CDR3 nucleotide sequence: TGTGCCAGCAGCTTAGCGGGGACTAGCAGAAGGGGGGAGCAGTACTTC. Encoded protein: CASSLAGTSRRGEQYF.

The rearrangement uses TRBV4-1 and TRBJ1-1; 7 bases align to TRBD1. The CDR3 has 15 residues. J lost 7 bases, V lost 4 bases, and 12 bases had no gene match. Germline assignment: CDR1 MGHRA and CDR2 YSYEKL. CDR3 bases: TGCGCCAGCAGCCCCAGGGGCTTAGACAGGGATGAAGCTTTCTTT. Residues: CASSPRGLDRDEAFF.

A single count supports this clone. The chain combines TRBV10-1 with TRBJ2-1; D is undetermined. CDR3 length equals 16 residues. Trimming took 0 bases from V and 6 from J, leaving 15 bases between them. Germline V gene lookup returns CDR1 WNHNN and CDR2 SYGVQD (reference sequence). DNA for the CDR3: TGCGCCAGCAGTGAGTCCTGGCGGTCTTTCGCCAATGAGCAGTTCTTC. Translation: CASSESWRSFANEQFF.

The V call is TRBV27, the J call TRBJ1-5; D not certain. V was shortened by 5 bases and J by 2 bases, with 10 bases between the two germline ends. This CDR3 has 14 amino acids. The germline V gene has CDR1 MNHEY and CDR2 SMNVEV (reference sequence). CDR3 coding DNA: TGTGCCAGCAGTCTTCATAGGGGCAATCAGCCCCAGCATTTT. Residues: CASSLHRGNQPQHF.

This chain joins TRBV24-1 and TRBJ2-2; D unresolved. The V gene's germline CDR1 is KGHDR and CDR2 SFDVKD. Trimming stripped 10 bases from V and 6 bases from J, with 11 bases between. This CDR3 comprises 12 residues. The CDR3 protein is CATSSTPGELFF. The CDR3 DNA is TGTGCCACGAGCTCAACCCCCGGGGAGCTGTTTTTT.

The V and J genes are TRBV18 and TRBJ1-2, with D perhaps TRBD1 (5 bases). The V gene's germline CDR1 is KGHSH and CDR2 LQKENI. Trimming shortened V by 4 bases and J by 5 bases, and 11 bases separated the two germline ends. CDR3 size: 13 residues. This CDR3 is CASSLDRDYGYTF. Written as DNA, the CDR3 is TGTGCCAGCTCACTCGACAGAGATTATGGCTACACCTTC.

The V call is TRBV2, the J call TRBJ1-4; 8 bases are shared with TRBD1. V dropped 2 bases and J dropped 6; count of bases not matched to a gene: 5. Germline lookup yields CDR1 SNHLY and CDR2 FYNNEI. The CDR3 spans 15 residues. The CDR3 spells CASSESPGGDEKLFF. The CDR3 coding sequence is TGTGCCAGCAGTGAAAGCCCAGGGGGCGATGAAAAACTGTTTTTT.

The chain employs TRBV20-1 and TRBJ2-4; TRBD1 agrees at 7 bases. V was clipped by 3 bases and J by 0 bases; unmatched bases: 2. Germline CDR1 reads DFQATT; CDR2 reads SNEGSKA (reference sequence). The CDR3 runs 14 residues. The CDR3 protein is CSASTGVAKNIQYF. CDR3 sequence (DNA): TGCAGTGCTAGTACAGGGGTAGCCAAAAACATTCAGTACTTC.

The V gene is TRBV21-1, the J gene TRBJ2-1. TRBV21-1 is recorded as a pseudogene. The CDR3 covers 11 residues. CDR3 region: CASSKVMDEFF. The CDR3 DNA sequence: TGTGCCAGCAGCAAAGTAATGGACGAGTTCTTC.

The chain combines TRBV7-2 with TRBJ2-5, with D tentatively TRBD2 (5 bases). There are 13 residues in the CDR3. The germline V gene encodes CDR1 SGHTA and CDR2 FQGNSA. V was trimmed by 6 bases and J by 4 bases, leaving 12 bases between them. CDR3 loop: CASRPSSGETQYF. As DNA, the CDR3 is TGTGCCAGCAGACCTTCAAGCGGAGAGACCCAGTACTTC.

The gene calls are TRBV28 and TRBJ2-5, with 8 bases identical to TRBD2. The J segment lost 3 bases and the V segment lost 5 bases, leaving 5 bases of the junction unmatched. Germline V lookup: CDR1 MDHEN, CDR2 SYDVKM. The CDR3 covers 14 residues. This chain's CDR3 is CASSLRAGEETQYF. Here the CDR3 DNA reads TGTGCCAGCAGTCTTCGAGCGGGAGAAGAGACCCAGTACTTC.

The chain employs TRBV4-3 and TRBJ1-4, with 7 positions matching TRBD1. CDR3 length: 14 amino acids. J lost 8 bases, V lost 1 base, and 4 bases had no gene match. Germline V gene lookup returns CDR1 LGHNA and CDR2 YSLEER. The DNA for the CDR3 is TGCGCCAGCAGCCAAGGACAGGGTAGGGAAAAACTGTTTTTT. Its protein is CASSQGQGREKLFF.

The V and J genes are TRBV6-5 and TRBJ1-2; D call uncertain. Germline V lookup: CDR1 MNHEY, CDR2 SVGAGI. Trimming removed 0 bases at V and 4 bases at J, with 12 bases between. This CDR3 has 15 residues. CDR3 DNA sequence: TGTGCCAGCAGTTACTCGAGGCAAGTCCTCTATGGCTACACCTTC. The encoded protein is CASSYSRQVLYGYTF.

Only a few counts were recorded for this clone. The rearrangement joins TRBV10-2 to TRBJ1-1; D is possibly TRBD1 (5 bases). CDR1 is WSHSY and CDR2 is SAAADI in the germline V gene. This CDR3 has 14 residues. Trimming left V 6 bases short and J 4 bases short, with 15 bases between. The CDR3 spells CASRGQGVGTEAFF. For the CDR3, the DNA is TGCGCCAGCAGGGGGCAGGGAGTTGGCACTGAAGCTTTCTTT.

This rearrangement joins TRBV11-2 to TRBJ1-1, with D hard to call. The CDR3 is 16 residues long. CDR1 is SGHAT, CDR2 FQNNGV, per germline. V lost 0 bases to trimming and J lost 1 base, with 12 bases between them. The CDR3 region has the DNA TGTGCCAGCAGCTTAGAAATGGGCAGAAAGAACACTGAAGCTTTCTTT. Translating gives CASSLEMGRKNTEAFF.

J is TRBJ2-1 and V is TRBV5-1; D is undetermined. Between the trimmed V and J ends, which lost 0 bases and 8 bases, there was a span of 15 bases. This CDR3 comprises 15 residues. CDR1 is SGHRS and CDR2 is YFSETQ in the germline V gene. In DNA form, the CDR3 reads TGCGCCAGCAGCTTGGAACATAGGTTGAACGATGAGCAGTTCTTC. Translating gives CASSLEHRLNDEQFF. Combining the CDR3 with reference TRBV5-1 and TRBJ2-1 gives the whole variable domain KAGVTQTPRYLIKTRGQQVTLSCSPISGHRSVSWYQQTPGQGLQFLFEYFSETQRNKGNFPGRFSGRQFSNSRSEMNVSTLELGDSALYLCASSLEHRLNDEQFFGPGTRLTVL.

This clone was picked up one time. This chain uses TRBV1 with TRBJ1-1; TRBD1, as called in the table, went unchecked against the DNA. TRBV1 is a pseudogene segment. The CDR3 length is 12 residues. CDR3: CTSSGGPGRAFF. The CDR3 DNA reads TGCACCAGCAGCGGGGGCCCGGGCCGTGCTTTCTTT.

The chain employs TRBV19 and TRBJ1-5; D is possibly TRBD1 (5 bases). The V end lost 7 bases, the J end lost 2 bases, and 15 bases lay between the germline ends. This CDR3 spans 15 amino acids. Looked up from germline, CDR1 is LNHDA and CDR2 is SQIVND (reference sequence). CDR3 nucleotides: TGTGCCAGTACCCTTGGGGGGTCTGGCAATCAGCCCCAGCATTTT. It codes for CASTLGGSGNQPQHF.

The rearrangement links TRBV4-2 to TRBJ2-7; tentative D call: TRBD2 (7 bases). The CDR3 totals 14 residues. CDR1 is LGHNA and CDR2 is YNFKEQ in the germline V gene. Trimming shortened V by 0 bases and J by 6 bases, and 12 bases separated the two germline ends. Written as DNA, the CDR3 is TGTGCCAGCAGCCAAGATAGGGGGGGCCGCGAGCAGTACTTC. Translation gives CASSQDRGGREQYF.

J is TRBJ2-3 and V is TRBV21-1; the table's D gene call, TRBD1, was not cross checked with the DNA. TRBV21-1 is described as a pseudogene. This CDR3 comprises 16 residues. The CDR3 reads CASSVPVRPESDTQYF. The DNA for the CDR3 is TGTGCCAGCAGCGTCCCGGTCAGGCCCGAGTCAGATACGCAGTATTTT.

The J gene is TRBJ1-4, the V gene TRBV4-2; D possibly corresponds to TRBD1 (5 bases). Trimming shortened V by 5 bases and J by 3 bases, and 10 bases separated the two germline ends. This CDR3 spans 14 amino acids. Germline V gene lookup returns CDR1 LGHNA and CDR2 YNFKEQ. The DNA for the CDR3 is TGTGCCAGCAGCAACCGGGACTCTAATGAAAAACTGTTTTTT. As protein: CASSNRDSNEKLFF.

The chain uses TRBV30 and TRBJ1-5; 8 positions match TRBD1. This CDR3 spans 14 amino acids. V trimming: 2 bases; J trimming: 2 bases; junction bases outside the gene matches: 2. Germline V gene sequence: CDR1 GTSNPN, CDR2 SVGIG (reference sequence). The CDR3 DNA reads TGTGCCTGGAGTCCGGGACAGGGCAATCAGCCCCAGCATTTT. The encoded protein is CAWSPGQGNQPQHF. The full variable domain, rest sourced from reference TRBV30 and TRBJ1-5, is SQTIHQWPATLVQPVGSPLSLECTVEGTSNPNLYWYRQAAGRGLQLLFYSVGIGQISSEVPQNLSASRPQDRQFILSSKKLLLSDSGFYLCAWSPGQGNQPQHFGDGTRLSIL.

The chain recombines TRBV24-1 with TRBJ2-3, with 13 bases aligning to TRBD2. Germline V gene data show CDR1 as KGHDR and CDR2 as SFDVKD. The length of the CDR3 is 17 residues. V dropped 1 base and J dropped 4; count of bases not matched to a gene: 4. The CDR3 DNA reads TGTGCCACCAGTGATTTAGGACTAGCGGGAGATTCAGATACGCAGTATTTT. It translates to CATSDLGLAGDSDTQYF.

CDR3 loop: CASSYRSSEKLFF. The CDR3 DNA follows: TGTGCCAGCAGTTACAGGAGTTCTGAAAAACTGTTTTTT. The chain carries TRBV12-3 or TRBV12-4 and TRBJ1-4, with D possibly being TRBD1 (5 bases). V lost 4 bases, J lost 7 bases, and 10 bases lay in between. This CDR3 has 13 amino acids.

This clone was detected only once. This chain connects TRBV14 to TRBJ2-7, with TRBD2 matching over 9 bases. Germline V gene data show CDR1 as SGHDN and CDR2 as FVKESK. Losses at the gene ends were 6 bases for V and 7 bases for J; bases not matched to a gene: 7. This CDR3 comprises 13 residues. CDR3 DNA sequence: TGTGCCAGCAGAAGACTAGCGGAGTGGGAGCAGTACTTC. It encodes CASRRLAEWEQYF.

V is TRBV7-2 and J is TRBJ1-3; D is perhaps TRBD1 (6 bases). The germline gives CDR1 SGHTA, CDR2 FQGNSA. Between the trimmed V and J ends, which lost 5 bases and 4 bases, there was a span of 12 bases. CDR3 size: 14 residues. The CDR3: CASSTSGAGNTIYF. CDR3 coding DNA: TGTGCCAGCAGCACGTCGGGGGCCGGAAACACCATATATTTT.

V is TRBV2 and J is TRBJ1-1; D remains unclear. V was clipped by 1 base and J by 3 bases, with 6 bases between them. From germline, CDR1 is SNHLY and CDR2 FYNNEI. The CDR3 is 13 amino acids. CDR3 in amino acids: CASSEGRYTEAFF. DNA of the CDR3: TGTGCCAGCAGTGAAGGACGATACACTGAAGCTTTCTTT.